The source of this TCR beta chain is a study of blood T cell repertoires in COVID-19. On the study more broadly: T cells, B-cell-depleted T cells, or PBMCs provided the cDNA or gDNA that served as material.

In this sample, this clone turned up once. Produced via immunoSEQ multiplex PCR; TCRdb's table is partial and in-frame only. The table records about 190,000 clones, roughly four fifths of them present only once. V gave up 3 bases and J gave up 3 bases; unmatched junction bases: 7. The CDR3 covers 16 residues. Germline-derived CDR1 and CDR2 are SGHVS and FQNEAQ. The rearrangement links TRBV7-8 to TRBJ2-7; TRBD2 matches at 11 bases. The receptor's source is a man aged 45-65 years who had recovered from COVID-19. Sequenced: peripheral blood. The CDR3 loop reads CASSFLAGGDGYEQYF. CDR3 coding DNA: TGTGCCAGCAGCTTCCTAGCGGGAGGCGACGGCTACGAGCAGTACTTC.